A single sample is the source of the 11 T cell receptor beta chains below, sequenced in a study of OX40 agonist ivuxolimab in advanced cancers. TCRdb's copy holds only in-frame clones and misses some; the assay was immunoSEQ multiplex PCR. This table holds about 120,000 clones, over 85% found once. Specimen: CD4+ or CD8+ T cells sorted from blood, collected in a trial of the OX40 agonist ivuxolimab. The receptors derive from an adult with an advanced solid tumor such as melanoma, head and neck, liver or kidney cancer.

J is TRBJ2-7 and V is TRBV4-1, with D possibly being TRBD2 (5 bases). Germline V gene lookup returns CDR1 MGHRA and CDR2 YSYEKL. CDR3 size: 16 residues. Trimming left V 4 bases short and J 4 bases short, with 20 bases between. The CDR3 region is CASSRDHAGSEYEQYF. The CDR3 bases are TGCGCCAGCAGCCGAGACCACGCCGGTAGCGAATACGAGCAGTACTTC.

The rearrangement joins TRBV6-5 to TRBJ2-1; 10 bases agree with TRBD2. V lost 6 bases, J lost 8 bases, and 4 bases stayed unmatched. CDR3 length: 13 residues. Per germline, CDR1 MNHEY and CDR2 SVGAGI. The CDR3 is CASRLAGHDEQFF. CDR3 coding DNA: TGTGCCAGCAGACTAGCGGGACACGATGAGCAGTTCTTC.

The rearrangement uses TRBV16 and TRBJ1-1, with D unresolved. Between the trimmed V and J ends, which lost 3 bases and 9 bases, there was a span of 14 bases. CDR3 length: 13 residues. Germline CDR1 and CDR2: KGHSY and FQNENV. This chain's CDR3 is CASSQNPVLQAFF. CDR3 DNA sequence: TGTGCCAGCAGCCAGAACCCTGTCCTTCAAGCTTTCTTT.

The rearrangement joins TRBV5-4 to TRBJ1-1; possibly TRBD1 for D (5 bases). CDR3 length: 15 residues. V was pared by 3 bases and J by 8 bases, with 20 bases between. Germline-derived CDR1 and CDR2 are SGHNT and YYREEE (reference sequence). The CDR3, as DNA: TGTGCCAGCAGCTCAGGACAAACCCTCCGGGGGGAAGCTTTCTTT. Protein product: CASSSGQTLRGEAFF.

V gene TRBV11-2 combines with J gene TRBJ2-7; D remains unclear. The germline CDR1 and CDR2 sequences are SGHAT and FQNNGV. This CDR3 has 14 residues. Deletions cut 3 bases from V and 0 bases from J, with 9 bases between. For the CDR3, the DNA is TGTGCCAGCAGCTTCAACACCTACTCCTACGAGCAGTACTTC. This encodes CASSFNTYSYEQYF. The whole variable domain, filled in from reference TRBV11-2 and TRBJ2-7, reads EAGVAQSPRYKIIEKRQSVAFWCNPISGHATLYWYQQILGQGPKLLIQFQNNGVVDDSQLPKDRFSAERLKGVDSTLKIQPAKLEDSAVYLCASSFNTYSYEQYFGPGTRLTVT.

This chain's CDR3 is CASSQDPRGEQYF. Written as DNA, the CDR3 is TGTGCCAGCAGCCAAGACCCCAGGGGGGAGCAGTACTTC. The genes are TRBV14 and TRBJ2-7; TRBD1 aligns across 7 bases. Germline V CDR1 and CDR2: SGHDN, FVKESK. Trimming took 0 bases from V and 7 from J; bases not matched to a gene: 3. This CDR3 comprises 13 residues.

The V gene is TRBV7-3, the J gene TRBJ2-4, with D perhaps being TRBD1 or TRBD2 (6 bases each). CDR3 length equals 13 residues. V was trimmed by 8 bases and J by 7 bases, leaving 15 bases between them. Germline loops: CDR1 SGHTA, CDR2 FQGTGA. The chain's CDR3 is CASGEGGSNIQYF. CDR3 in DNA: TGTGCCAGCGGCGAGGGGGGTTCGAACATTCAGTACTTC.

The genes are TRBV5-4 and TRBJ1-2; D unclear. CDR3 length equals 13 residues. Germline V gene lookup returns CDR1 SGHNT and CDR2 YYREEE (reference sequence). V lost 10 bases, J lost 0 bases, and 13 bases lay in between. CDR3 residues: CAHSGRTNYGYTF. In DNA, the CDR3 is TGTGCCCACTCCGGGCGGACTAACTATGGCTACACCTTC.

The rearrangement uses TRBV2 and TRBJ2-7, with 10 bases lining up with TRBD1. With V trimmed by 3 bases and J by 7 bases, 18 bases remained unmatched. The germline CDR1 and CDR2 sequences are SNHLY and FYNNEI. The CDR3 sequence is 18 residues long. The CDR3, as DNA: TGTGCCAGCAGTGACCAGACAGGGGGCGAAGTTTGGTCGGTTGAGCAGTACTTC. This codes for CASSDQTGGEVWSVEQYF.

V is TRBV15 and J is TRBJ1-1; D gene uncertain. The CDR3 extends over 15 amino acids. Trimming removed 3 bases from V and 0 bases from J, with 11 bases in between. Germline assignment: CDR1 LNHNV and CDR2 YYDKDF (reference sequence). The CDR3 spells CATSSGIALNTEAFF. CDR3 nucleotides: TGTGCCACCAGCAGCGGGATCGCCTTGAACACTGAAGCTTTCTTT.

The table lists this clone with a count of one. The chain joins TRBV27 to TRBJ2-2, with 9 bases matching TRBD2. Per germline, CDR1 MNHEY and CDR2 SMNVEV (reference sequence). V trimming: 8 bases; J trimming: 6 bases; junction bases outside the gene matches: 4. This CDR3 comprises 13 residues. CDR3 residues: CASGTSLAGELFF. CDR3 sequence (DNA): TGTGCCAGCGGGACTAGCTTGGCCGGGGAGCTGTTTTTT.